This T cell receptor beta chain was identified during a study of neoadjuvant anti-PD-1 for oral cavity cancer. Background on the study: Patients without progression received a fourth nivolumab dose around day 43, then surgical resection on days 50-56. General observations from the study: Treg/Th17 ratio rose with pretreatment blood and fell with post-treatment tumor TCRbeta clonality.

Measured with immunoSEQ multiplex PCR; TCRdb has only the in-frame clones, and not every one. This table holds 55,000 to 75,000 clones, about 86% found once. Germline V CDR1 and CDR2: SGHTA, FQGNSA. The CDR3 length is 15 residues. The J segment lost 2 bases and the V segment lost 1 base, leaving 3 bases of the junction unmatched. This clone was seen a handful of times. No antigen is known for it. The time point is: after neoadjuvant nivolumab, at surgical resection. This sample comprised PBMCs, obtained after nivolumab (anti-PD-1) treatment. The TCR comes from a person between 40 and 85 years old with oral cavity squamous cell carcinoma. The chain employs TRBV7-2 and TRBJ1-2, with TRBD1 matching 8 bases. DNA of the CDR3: TGTGCCAGCAGCTTAGAATCAGGGGGCAACTATGGCTACACCTTC. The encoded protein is CASSLESGGNYGYTF.